The sequence of this T cell receptor (beta chain) was determined in a study of blood T cell repertoires in COVID-19 (dated by TCRdb to between 2020 and 2021). In the study overall: Samples from collaborators originated in the United States, Italy and Spain and spanned both the acute and convalescent phases of COVID-19. The material from the prospective study consisted of cDNA or gDNA derived from T cells, B-cell-depleted T cells, or PBMCs. Subjects who had been exposed to COVID-19, were actively infected with it, or had recovered from it provided the deeply sampled blood TCRbeta repertoires that made up the dataset. The repertoires were released in a freely available public database intended as a resource for research on the immune response to SARS-CoV-2. The samples were drawn from two sources: the first 160 participants of the ongoing ImmuneRACE study, and 950 to 1,500 subjects contributed by 6 global collaborators. A de-identified subject ID, COVID-19 status, age in years and sex were almost always included in the sample metadata. Where available, HLA class I and class II types were taken from metadata supplied by the sample provider and were not determined by assay-based typing.

This clone was recorded once. Its antigen is unknown. Germline and junction disagree at one end, which may indicate a read error. TCRbeta CDR3 regions were amplified from genomic DNA using the immunoSEQ Assay, a bias-controlled multiplex PCR. Per the authors' processing: The number of nucleated cells in each sample was estimated from the amplification of reference gene primers within the assay. To quantify the absolute abundance of each unique TCRbeta CDR3 rearrangement, sequence reads were collapsed and filtered. For each sample, productive Simpson clonality was calculated as the square root of Simpson's diversity index over productive rearrangements. The source is immuneACCESS, and TCRdb retained only in-frame sequences with V and J called. Part of the clones is not carried over; for the studies checked, unresolved V genes explain less than half of this, and the remainder is unexplained. The V and J calls and clone size were taken over from that table, and D and trimming were inferred from the DNA. The sample table lists a few hundred thousand clones, around 88% of them with a count of one. The ten largest clones take up more than 6.5% of the sample.

Samples from volunteer blood donors who had recovered from COVID-19 were contributed by a second Seattle source. Each collaborating institution followed its own protocols to collect whole blood in K2EDTA tubes. For TCRbeta analysis, collaborator samples were shipped as frozen whole blood, as isolated PBMCs, or as DNA extracted from either sample type. From the germline V gene, CDR1 is MNHEY and CDR2 is SVGEGT. Spanning cysteine to phenylalanine, the CDR3 consists of 14 amino acids. The CDR3 DNA has 42 bases and is translated from base 1. Findings and caveats that apply to the study as a whole: How much clinical and demographic metadata was included differed by source and by participant, and the metadata was provided uncurated.

The receptor's source is a woman in her twenties or thirties who had recovered from COVID-19. Sequences were obtained from peripheral blood. In this chain, TRBV6-2 or TRBV6-3 is recombined with TRBJ1-2; 11 of the junction bases match TRBD1. The DNA reads TGTGCCAGCAGTTACCGGACAGGGGGCTTTGGCGACACCTTC. Translated, it reads CASSYRTGGFGDTF.